What follows is one T cell receptor (beta chain) and its context. The data stem from a study of blood T cell repertoires in COVID-19. In the study overall: Italy, Spain and the United States were the sources of the convalescent and acute COVID-19 samples.

Sequenced by immunoSEQ multiplex PCR; TCRdb stores in-frame clones only, minus some. This table holds approximately 320,000 clones, roughly 87% found once. J gave up 5 bases and V 4 bases, and 16 bases lay outside the gene matches. Germline V lookup: CDR1 MNHEY, CDR2 SMNVEV (reference sequence). The CDR3 covers 17 residues. This rearrangement joins TRBV27 to TRBJ1-2, with 7 bases that match TRBD1. This sequence originates from a woman between 18 and 29 years old who had recovered from COVID-19. Material: PBMCs or T cells enriched from blood (not recorded which). CDR3 in amino acids: CASSYSRDRGLGYGYTF. CDR3 nucleotides: TGTGCCAGCAGTTACAGCCGGGACAGAGGCTTGGGGTATGGCTACACCTTC.